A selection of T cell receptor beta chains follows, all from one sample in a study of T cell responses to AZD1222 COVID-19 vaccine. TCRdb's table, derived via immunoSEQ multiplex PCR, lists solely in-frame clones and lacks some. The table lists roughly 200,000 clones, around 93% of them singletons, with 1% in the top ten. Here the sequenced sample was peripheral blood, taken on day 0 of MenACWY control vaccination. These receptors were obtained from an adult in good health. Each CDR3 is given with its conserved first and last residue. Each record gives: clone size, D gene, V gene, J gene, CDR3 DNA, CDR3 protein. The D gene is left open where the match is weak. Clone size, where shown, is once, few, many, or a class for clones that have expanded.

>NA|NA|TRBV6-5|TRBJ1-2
TGTGCCAGCAGCTTGGGGGTGAACTATGGCTACACCTTC
CASSLGVNYGYTF
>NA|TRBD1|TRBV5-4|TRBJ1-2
TGTGCCAGCAGCCGAGAAACAGGGGCGCAGAGCTACACCTTC
CASSRETGAQSYTF
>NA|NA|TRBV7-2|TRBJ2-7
TGTGCCAGCAGCTCCAGACAGGACGGAGTCTACGAGCAGTACTTC
CASSSRQDGVYEQYF
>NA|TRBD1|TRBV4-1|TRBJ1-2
TGCGCCAGCAGCCCCCGGACAGGACCTAACTATGGCTACACCTTC
CASSPRTGPNYGYTF
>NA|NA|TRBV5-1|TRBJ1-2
TGCGCCAGCAGCTTGATGGGCAGGGGAGGCTATGGCTACACCTTC
CASSLMGRGGYGYTF
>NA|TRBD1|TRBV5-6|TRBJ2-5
TGTGCCAGCACCGTGGACAGGGAGACCCAGTACTTC
CASTVDRETQYF
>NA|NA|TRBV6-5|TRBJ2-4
TGTGCCAGCAGTTACTCGATAGAGCCGGCTCAAAACATTCAGTACTTC
CASSYSIEPAQNIQYF
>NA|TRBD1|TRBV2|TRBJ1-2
TGTGCCAGCCCTCCTACAGGGGACTATGGCTACACCTTC
CASPPTGDYGYTF
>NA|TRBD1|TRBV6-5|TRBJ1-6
TGTGCCAGCAGGACAGGGCTCAATTCACCCCTCCACTTT
CASRTGLNSPLHF
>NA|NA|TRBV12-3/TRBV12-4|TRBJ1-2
TGTGCCAGCAGGAACAGCACTTACAGAGGTTACACCTTC
CASRNSTYRGYTF
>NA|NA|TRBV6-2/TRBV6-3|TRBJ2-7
TGTGCCAGCAGCCGATCCCAGGGTTTCCCCTACGAGCAGTACTTC
CASSRSQGFPYEQYF
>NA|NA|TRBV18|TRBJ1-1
TGTGCCAGCTCACCACAGGCGCTAAGAATGAACACTGAAGCTTTCTTT
CASSPQALRMNTEAFF
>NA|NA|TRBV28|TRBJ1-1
TGTGCCAGCAGCCTAGTGGGGGGCCAGAACACTGAAGCTTTCTTT
CASSLVGGQNTEAFF
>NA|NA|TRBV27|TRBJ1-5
TGTGCCAGCAGTTTCTCGCTGGGGAATCAGCCCCAGCATTTT
CASSFSLGNQPQHF
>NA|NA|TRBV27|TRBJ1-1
TGTGCCAGCAGTCTCCGGCCGGGGATGAACACTGAAGCTTTCTTT
CASSLRPGMNTEAFF
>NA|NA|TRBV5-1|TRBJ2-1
TGCGCCAGCAGCTCGGACAGAGAATATACGAACAATGAGCAGTTCTTC
CASSSDREYTNNEQFF
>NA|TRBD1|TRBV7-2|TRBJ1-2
TGTGCCAGCAGCTTGTGGGACAGGGGTGACGGCTACACCTTC
CASSLWDRGDGYTF
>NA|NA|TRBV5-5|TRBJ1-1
TGTGCCAGCAGCTTACTGGGTGGAACTGAAGCTTTCTTT
CASSLLGGTEAFF
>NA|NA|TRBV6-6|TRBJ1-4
TGTGCCAGCGGCGCAGAGTCAACTAATGAAAAACTGTTTTTT
CASGAESTNEKLFF
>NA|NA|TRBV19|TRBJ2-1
TGTGCCAGTAGTACGGGAAAACCCTACAATGAGCAGTTCTTC
CASSTGKPYNEQFF
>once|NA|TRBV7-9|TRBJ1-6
TGTGCCAGCAGCTTACTGGGGAACCAAAATTCACCCCTCCACTTT
CASSLLGNQNSPLHF
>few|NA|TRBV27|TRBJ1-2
TGTGCCAGCAGTTTAGTCTCAGGGGCGCCTGGTGGCTACACCTTC
CASSLVSGAPGGYTF
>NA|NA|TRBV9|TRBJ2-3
TGTGCCAGCAGTGAAGACCTCGGGAGTCAACCGTATTTT
CASSEDLGSQPYF
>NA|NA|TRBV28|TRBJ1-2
TGTGCCAGCCAAACTGGGGCACACTACTATGGCTACACCTTC
CASQTGAHYYGYTF
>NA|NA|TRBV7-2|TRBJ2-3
TGTGCCAGCAGCAAAGGGGGGGCCTATGGCACAGATACGCAGTATTTT
CASSKGGAYGTDTQYF
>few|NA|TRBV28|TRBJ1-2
TGTGCCAGCAGTTTTGGCAGGCCGCCCCTCGGCTACACCTTC
CASSFGRPPLGYTF
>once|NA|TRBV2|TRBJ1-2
TGTGCCAGCAGGCTCGACCCCTATGGCTACACCTTC
CASRLDPYGYTF
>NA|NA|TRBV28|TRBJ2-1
TGTGCCAGCAGGGGCGGTTCTTCGAATGAGCAGTTCTTC
CASRGGSSNEQFF
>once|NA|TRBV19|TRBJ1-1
TGTGCCAGTAGTATAGCTGGGGGCATGAACACTGAAGCTTTCTTT
CASSIAGGMNTEAFF
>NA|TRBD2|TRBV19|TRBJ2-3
TGTGCCAGTAGTTGGGCTAGCGGGGGCACAGATACGCAGTATTTT
CASSWASGGTDTQYF
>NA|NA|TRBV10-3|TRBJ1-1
TGTGCCATCAGTGAGGTAGGGAACACTGAAGCTTTCTTT
CAISEVGNTEAFF
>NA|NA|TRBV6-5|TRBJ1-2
TGTGCCAGCAGTCGCTCTGGCGGGGGCTACACCTTC
CASSRSGGGYTF
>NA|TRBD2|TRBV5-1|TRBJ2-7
TGCGCCAGCACAGAACAGCGGGAGGCCCACGAGCAGTACTTC
CASTEQREAHEQYF
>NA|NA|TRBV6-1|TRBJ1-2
TGTGCCAGCAGTGAAGCACACGAAAACTATGGCTACACCTTC
CASSEAHENYGYTF
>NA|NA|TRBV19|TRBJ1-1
TGTGCAACCAGACAGGACCGCTCGTGGACTGAAGCTTTCTTT
CATRQDRSWTEAFF
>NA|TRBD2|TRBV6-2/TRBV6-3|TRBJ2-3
TGTGCCAGCAGTCGTAACGGGGGGGGGACAGATACGCAGTATTTT
CASSRNGGGTDTQYF